This T cell receptor beta chain derives from a study of shared clonotypes between healthy human individuals. This CDR3 spans 16 amino acids. CDR1 is SGHDT, CDR2 YYEEEE, per germline. V shed 1 base and J 6 bases; nucleotides not matched to a gene: 7. Produced via immunoSEQ multiplex PCR; TCRdb's table is partial and in-frame only. The repertoire holds a few hundred thousand clones, with around three quarters as singletons. This receptor was identified in a woman in her thirties or forties in good health. Some clones in this sample may be carry-over from other donors' samples. The V and J genes are TRBV5-6 and TRBJ1-5; 10 nucleotides align to TRBD1. Material for sequencing was PBMCs. CDR3 sequence (DNA): TGTGCCAGCAGCTTGTATAGGGACAGGGGACGTCAGCCCCAGCATTTT. It yields the protein CASSLYRDRGRQPQHF. Based on the CDR3 plus reference TRBV5-6 and TRBJ1-5, the full variable domain is DAGVTQSPTHLIKTRGQQVTLRCSPKSGHDTVSWYQQALGQGPQFIFQYYEEEERQRGNFPDRFSGHQFPNYSSELNVNALLLGDSALYLCASSLYRDRGRQPQHFGDGTRLSIL.